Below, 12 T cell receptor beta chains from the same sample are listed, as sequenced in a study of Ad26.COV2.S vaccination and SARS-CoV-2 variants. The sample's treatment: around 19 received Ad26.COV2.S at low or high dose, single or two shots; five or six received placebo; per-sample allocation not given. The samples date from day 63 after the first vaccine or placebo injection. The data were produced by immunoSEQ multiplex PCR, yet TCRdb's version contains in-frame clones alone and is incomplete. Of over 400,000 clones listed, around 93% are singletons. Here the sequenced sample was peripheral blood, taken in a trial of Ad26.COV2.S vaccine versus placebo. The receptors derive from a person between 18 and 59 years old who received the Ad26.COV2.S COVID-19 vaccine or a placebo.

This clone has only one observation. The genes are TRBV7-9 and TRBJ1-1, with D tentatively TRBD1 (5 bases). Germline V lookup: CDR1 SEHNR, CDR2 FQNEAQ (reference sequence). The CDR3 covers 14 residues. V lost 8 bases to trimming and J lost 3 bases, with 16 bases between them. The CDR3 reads CASSSGLRDTEAFF. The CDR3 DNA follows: TGTGCCAGCTCATCAGGGTTAAGGGACACTGAAGCTTTCTTT. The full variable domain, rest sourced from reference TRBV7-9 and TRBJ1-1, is DTGVSQNPRHKITKRGQNVTFRCDPISEHNRLYWYRQTLGQGPEFLTYFQNEAQLEKSRLLSDRFSAERPKGSFSTLEIQRTEQGDSAMYLCASSSGLRDTEAFFGQGTRLTVV.

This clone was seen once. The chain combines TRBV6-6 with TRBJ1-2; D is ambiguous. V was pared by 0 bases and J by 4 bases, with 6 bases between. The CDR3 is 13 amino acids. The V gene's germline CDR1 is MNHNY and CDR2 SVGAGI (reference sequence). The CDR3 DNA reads TGTGCCAGCAGTTACTCGCGCAGCTATGGCTACACCTTC. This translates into CASSYSRSYGYTF.

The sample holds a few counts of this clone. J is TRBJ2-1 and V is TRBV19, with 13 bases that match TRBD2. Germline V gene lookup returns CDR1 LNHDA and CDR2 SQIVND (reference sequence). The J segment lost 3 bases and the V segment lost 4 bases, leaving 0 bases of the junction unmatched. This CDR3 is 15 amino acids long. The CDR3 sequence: CASSRLAGGYNEQFF. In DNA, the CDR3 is TGTGCCAGTAGTAGACTAGCGGGGGGCTACAATGAGCAGTTCTTC.

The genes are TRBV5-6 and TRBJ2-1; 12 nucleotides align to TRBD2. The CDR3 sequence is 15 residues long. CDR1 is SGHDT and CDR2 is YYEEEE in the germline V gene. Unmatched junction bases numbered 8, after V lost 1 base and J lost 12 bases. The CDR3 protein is CASSLYRQLAGGQFF. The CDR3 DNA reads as TGTGCCAGCAGCTTGTACAGACAACTAGCGGGGGGGCAGTTCTTC.

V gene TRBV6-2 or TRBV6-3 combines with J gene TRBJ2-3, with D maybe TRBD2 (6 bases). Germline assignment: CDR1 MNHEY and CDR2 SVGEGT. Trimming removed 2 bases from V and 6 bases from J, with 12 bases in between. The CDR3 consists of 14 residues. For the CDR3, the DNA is TGTGCCAGCAGTTACCTTCTCCTAGCGGATACGCAGTATTTT. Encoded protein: CASSYLLLADTQYF.

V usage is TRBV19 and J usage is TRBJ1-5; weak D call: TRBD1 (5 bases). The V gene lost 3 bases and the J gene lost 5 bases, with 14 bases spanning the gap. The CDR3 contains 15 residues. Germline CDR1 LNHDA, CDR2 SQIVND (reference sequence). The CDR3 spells CASSIFSGTDQPQHF. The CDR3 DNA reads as TGTGCCAGTAGTATCTTCTCGGGGACGGATCAGCCCCAGCATTTT.

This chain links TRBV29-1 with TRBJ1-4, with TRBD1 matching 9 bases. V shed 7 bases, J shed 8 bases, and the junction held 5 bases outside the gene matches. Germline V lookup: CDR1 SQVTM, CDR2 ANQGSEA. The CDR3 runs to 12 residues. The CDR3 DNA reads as TGCAGCGCCGGGACAGGGAACGAAAAACTGTTTTTT. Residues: CSAGTGNEKLFF.

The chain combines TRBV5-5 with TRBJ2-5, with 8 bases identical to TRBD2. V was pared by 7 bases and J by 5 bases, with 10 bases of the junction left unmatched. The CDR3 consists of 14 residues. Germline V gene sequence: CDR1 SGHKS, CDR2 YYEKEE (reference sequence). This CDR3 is CASHLAGGYETQYF. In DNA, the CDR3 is TGTGCCAGCCACCTCGCGGGGGGATATGAGACCCAGTACTTC.

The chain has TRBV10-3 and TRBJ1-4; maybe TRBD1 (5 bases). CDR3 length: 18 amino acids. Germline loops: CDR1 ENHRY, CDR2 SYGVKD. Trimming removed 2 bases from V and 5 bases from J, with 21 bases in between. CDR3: CAISEPPGMGTSNEKLFF. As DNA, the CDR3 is TGTGCCATCAGTGAGCCTCCGGGGATGGGGACCTCAAATGAAAAACTGTTTTTT.

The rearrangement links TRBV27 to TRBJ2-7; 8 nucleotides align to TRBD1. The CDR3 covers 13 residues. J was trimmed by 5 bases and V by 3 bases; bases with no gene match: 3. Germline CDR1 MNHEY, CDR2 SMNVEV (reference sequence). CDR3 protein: CASSFQGANEQYF. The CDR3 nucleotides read TGTGCCAGCAGTTTCCAGGGGGCCAACGAGCAGTACTTC.

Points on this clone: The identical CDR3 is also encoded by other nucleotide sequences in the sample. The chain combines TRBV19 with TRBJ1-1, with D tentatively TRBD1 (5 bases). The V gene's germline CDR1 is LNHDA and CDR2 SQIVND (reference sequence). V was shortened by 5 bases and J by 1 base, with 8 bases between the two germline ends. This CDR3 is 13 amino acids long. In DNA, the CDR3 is TGTGCCAGTAGTCTTACAGGGAACACTGAAGCTTTCTTT. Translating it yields CASSLTGNTEAFF.

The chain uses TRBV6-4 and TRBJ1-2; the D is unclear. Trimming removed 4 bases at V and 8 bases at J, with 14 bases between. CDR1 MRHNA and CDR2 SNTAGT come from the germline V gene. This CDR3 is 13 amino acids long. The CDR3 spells CASSGVGTGGYTF. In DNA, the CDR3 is TGTGCCAGCAGTGGGGTGGGAACCGGCGGCTACACCTTC.